This T cell receptor beta chain was retrieved from a study of response to subunit inactivated influenza vaccine. Regarding the study as a whole: Few additional T cells are recruited per seasonal influenza vaccination, authors suggested.

TCRdb called the RT-PCR reads again in MiXCR, with one record for every CDR3 protein. The sample holds about 180,000 distinct CDR3 sequences; around 8.8% are singletons and the top ten take 11%. CDR3 length: 13 residues. CDR1 is KGHSH, CDR2 LQKENI, per germline. V dropped 6 bases and J dropped 1 base, with 6 bases sitting between them. With regard to this clonotype: Its antigen is as yet unknown.

The sequencing here drew on non-naive T cells sorted from PBMCs, taken on the day of vaccination. This receptor was identified in a man aged 50-60 years who received an inactivated influenza vaccine. The chain joins TRBV18 to TRBJ2-2; D perhaps matches TRBD1 (5 bases). This chain's CDR3 is CASSTGNTGELFF. The DNA of the CDR3 is TGTGCCAGCTCTACAGGGAACACCGGGGAGCTGTTTTTT.